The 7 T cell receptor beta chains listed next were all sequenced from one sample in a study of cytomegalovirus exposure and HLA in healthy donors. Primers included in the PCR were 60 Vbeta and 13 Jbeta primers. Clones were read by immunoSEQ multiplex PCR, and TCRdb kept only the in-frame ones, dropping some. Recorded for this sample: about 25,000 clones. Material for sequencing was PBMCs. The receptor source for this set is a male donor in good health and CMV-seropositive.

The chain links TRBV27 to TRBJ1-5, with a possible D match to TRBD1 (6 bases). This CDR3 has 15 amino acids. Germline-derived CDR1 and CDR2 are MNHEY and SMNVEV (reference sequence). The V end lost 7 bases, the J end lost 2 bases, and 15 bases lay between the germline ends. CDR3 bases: TGTGCCAGCAAAAAAGGCAGGGGAGGCAATCAGCCCCAGCATTTT. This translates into CASKKGRGGNQPQHF.

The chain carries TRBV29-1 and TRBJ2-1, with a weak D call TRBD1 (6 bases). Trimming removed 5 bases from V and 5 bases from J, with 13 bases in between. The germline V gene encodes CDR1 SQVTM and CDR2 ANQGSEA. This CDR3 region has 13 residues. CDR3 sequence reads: CSVMQGPDNEQFF. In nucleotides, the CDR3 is TGCAGCGTTATGCAGGGGCCCGACAATGAGCAGTTCTTC.

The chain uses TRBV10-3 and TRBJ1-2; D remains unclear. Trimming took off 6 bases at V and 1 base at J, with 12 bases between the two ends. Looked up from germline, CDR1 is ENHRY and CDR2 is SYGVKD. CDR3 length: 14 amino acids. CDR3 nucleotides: TGTGCCATCAGACCCTCTGCCAGTAACTATGGCTACACCTTC. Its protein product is CAIRPSASNYGYTF.

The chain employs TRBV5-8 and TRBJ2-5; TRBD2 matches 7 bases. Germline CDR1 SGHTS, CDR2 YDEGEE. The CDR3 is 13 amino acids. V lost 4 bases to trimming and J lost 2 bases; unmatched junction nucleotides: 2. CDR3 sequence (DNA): TGTGCCAGCAGCCAAGCGGGGCAAGAGACCCAGTACTTC. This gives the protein CASSQAGQETQYF.

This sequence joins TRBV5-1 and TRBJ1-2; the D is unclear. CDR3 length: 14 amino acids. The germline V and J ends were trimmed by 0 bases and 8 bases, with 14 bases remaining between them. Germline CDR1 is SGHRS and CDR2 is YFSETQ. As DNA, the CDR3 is TGCGCCAGCAGCTTGGATGAGGGAGCAGGAGGCTACACCTTC. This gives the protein CASSLDEGAGGYTF.

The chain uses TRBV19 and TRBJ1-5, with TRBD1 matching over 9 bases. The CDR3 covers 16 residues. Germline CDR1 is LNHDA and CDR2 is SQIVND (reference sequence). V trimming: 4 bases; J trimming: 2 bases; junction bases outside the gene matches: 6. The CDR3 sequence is CASSTTGGEGNQPQHF. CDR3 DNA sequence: TGTGCCAGTAGTACTACAGGGGGCGAGGGCAATCAGCCCCAGCATTTT.

CDR3 in DNA: TGCGCCAGCAGCTTGGCAGCGGACTATGGCTACACCTTC. Encoded protein: CASSLAADYGYTF. This chain connects TRBV5-1 to TRBJ1-2; D is unclear. This CDR3 has 13 amino acids. Germline V gene data show CDR1 as SGHRS and CDR2 as YFSETQ. V was shortened by 0 bases and J by 3 bases, with 6 bases between the two germline ends.